The 9 T cell receptor beta chains reported below all come from one sample, sequenced in a study of shared clonotypes between healthy human individuals. Naive CD8 populations comprised CD45RO-negative cells positively selected for CCR7, excluding terminally differentiated effector memory CD45RA+ cells. Assay: immunoSEQ multiplex PCR; the TCRdb copy retains only in-frame clones and omits some. The table records some 800,000 clones, approximately 92% of them present only once. The sequenced material came from naive CD8+ T cells sorted from blood. Receptors originate from a man younger than 40 in good health.

The chain links TRBV7-9 to TRBJ2-7; D uncertain. Germline CDR1 SEHNR, CDR2 FQNEAQ (reference sequence). V dropped 5 bases and J dropped 3 bases, with 20 bases sitting between them. The CDR3 runs to 16 residues. CDR3 region: CASSPPAVTIYYEQYF. In DNA form, the CDR3 reads TGTGCCAGCAGCCCCCCGGCTGTTACAATTTACTACGAGCAGTACTTC.

The chain uses TRBV28 and TRBJ2-7; D unresolved. Between the trimmed V and J ends, which lost 3 bases and 2 bases, there was a span of 8 bases. Per germline, CDR1 MDHEN and CDR2 SYDVKM. CDR3 length: 13 residues. This CDR3 is CASSLVETYEQYF. Written as DNA, the CDR3 is TGTGCCAGCAGTTTGGTAGAAACCTACGAGCAGTACTTC. Complete variable domain (other parts from reference TRBV28 and TRBJ2-7): DVKVTQSSRYLVKRTGEKVFLECVQDMDHENMFWYRQDPGLGLRLIYFSYDVKMKEKGDIPEGYSVSREKKERFSLILESASTNQTSMYLCASSLVETYEQYFGPGTRLTVT.

This chain links TRBV5-5 with TRBJ2-7; tentative D call: TRBD1 (5 bases). Germline V lookup: CDR1 SGHKS, CDR2 YYEKEE (reference sequence). The CDR3 covers 13 residues. Trimming removed 3 bases at V and 2 bases at J, with 9 bases between. CDR3 in DNA: TGTGCCAGCAGCTCTTGGGGCACCTACGAGCAGTACTTC. Amino acid sequence: CASSSWGTYEQYF.

The chain links TRBV29-1 to TRBJ2-3; 9 nucleotides agree with TRBD2. From germline, CDR1 is SQVTM and CDR2 ANQGSEA. J gave up 4 bases and V 3 bases, and 11 bases lay outside the gene matches. The CDR3 consists of 16 residues. CDR3 sequence: CSVEGSGSNSADTQYF. The CDR3 nucleotides read TGCAGCGTTGAGGGTAGCGGGAGTAATAGTGCAGATACGCAGTATTTT.

The chain carries TRBV2 and TRBJ2-7; D might be TRBD1 (5 bases). Germline CDR1 and CDR2: SNHLY and FYNNEI. V gave up 7 bases and J gave up 1 base, with 11 bases separating them. This CDR3 has 13 residues. The CDR3 coding sequence is TGTGCCAGCAATCAGGGATATTCCTACGAGCAGTACTTC. This codes for CASNQGYSYEQYF.

The chain has TRBV28 and TRBJ2-1, with 7 bases matching TRBD2. Germline V gives CDR1 MDHEN, CDR2 SYDVKM. The CDR3 is 15 residues long. V shed 7 bases, J shed 4 bases, and the junction held 10 bases outside the gene matches. The CDR3 DNA reads as TGTGCCAGCACCACACGATCCGGGGGGTACAATGAGCAGTTCTTC. It translates to CASTTRSGGYNEQFF.

The genes are TRBV10-1 and TRBJ2-7; the D gene is possibly TRBD1 (5 bases). Per germline, CDR1 WNHNN and CDR2 SYGVQD (reference sequence). V was shortened by 1 base and J by 1 base, with 11 bases between the two germline ends. This CDR3 has 15 residues. CDR3 nucleotide sequence: TGCGCCAGCAGTGAGTACTTAGACAGTTCCTACGAGCAGTACTTC. Its protein product is CASSEYLDSSYEQYF.

This clone showed up just a few times. The CDR3 DNA sequence: TGTGCCAGCAGTTCCGAACACTACGAGCAGTACTTC. Translation gives CASSSEHYEQYF. The chain recombines TRBV27 with TRBJ2-7; D remains unclear. The CDR3 is made up of 12 amino acids. CDR1 and CDR2 (germline): MNHEY, SMNVEV (reference sequence). Trimming pared 4 bases from V and 3 bases from J, leaving 7 bases between.

The chain recombines TRBV27 with TRBJ1-5, with 8 bases that match TRBD1. The germline CDR1 and CDR2 sequences are MNHEY and SMNVEV (reference sequence). With V trimmed by 4 bases and J by 4 bases, 0 bases remained unmatched. The CDR3 is 13 residues long. The CDR3 DNA reads TGTGCCAGCAGTTGGGACAGGAATCAGCCCCAGCATTTT. Translated, it gives CASSWDRNQPQHF.